These 30 T cell receptor beta chains originate from one sample sequenced in a study of lymphopenia after photon versus proton radiotherapy. The method was immunoSEQ multiplex PCR; TCRdb's version includes in-frame clones alone and lacks a portion of them. This sample carries about 160,000 clones, 75% to 90% of them seen once, and the ten largest clones take approximately 4.6%. The material sequenced was peripheral blood, taken from a patient treated with photon-based radiotherapy. The receptors come from a man aged 45-65 years with gastric cancer.

The chain joins TRBV19 to TRBJ1-5; a possible D gene is TRBD1 (6 bases). The ends were cut back, 1 base at V and 1 base at J, with 14 bases in the middle. Germline lookup yields CDR1 LNHDA and CDR2 SQIVND (reference sequence). The CDR3 consists of 17 residues. The DNA of the CDR3 is TGTGCCAGTAGTATAGCTGGGCAGGGGTTAAGCAATCAGCCCCAGCATTTT. This sequence encodes CASSIAGQGLSNQPQHF. The entire variable domain, with the rest obtained from reference TRBV19 and TRBJ1-5, is as follows: DGGITQSPKYLFRKEGQNVTLSCEQNLNHDAMYWYRQDPGQGLRLIYYSQIVNDFQKGDIAEGYSVSREKKESFPLTVTSAQKNPTAFYLCASSIAGQGLSNQPQHFGDGTRLSIL.

V and J are TRBV5-1 and TRBJ2-7; D unresolved. Trimming removed 0 bases at V and 7 bases at J, with 11 bases between. The germline CDR1 and CDR2 sequences are SGHRS and YFSETQ. The CDR3 runs 13 residues. The CDR3 spells CASSLELLREQYF. The CDR3 nucleotides are TGCGCCAGCAGCTTGGAACTGTTGAGGGAGCAGTACTTC.

This clone showed up just a few times. The rearrangement joins TRBV19 to TRBJ1-3, with D possibly TRBD1 on 5 matching bases. CDR1 and CDR2 from the germline V gene are LNHDA and SQIVND (reference sequence). The V end was cut by 4 bases, the J end by 0 bases, with 19 bases between. The length of the CDR3 is 18 residues. CDR3: CASSKRGPGGDSGNTIYF. CDR3 DNA sequence: TGTGCCAGTAGTAAAAGGGGCCCCGGCGGGGACTCTGGAAACACCATATATTTT.

The rearrangement joins TRBV6-5 to TRBJ1-1; D might be TRBD1 (6 bases). In germline, CDR1 is MNHEY, CDR2 SVGAGI. The CDR3 spans 15 residues. Trimming removed 2 bases at V and 1 base at J, with 11 bases between. As DNA, the CDR3 is TGTGCCAGCAGTTACGGACAGACCAAGAACACTGAAGCTTTCTTT. Protein: CASSYGQTKNTEAFF.

The V call is TRBV11-2, the J call TRBJ1-5; TRBD1 matches at 11 bases. CDR1 is SGHAT, CDR2 FQNNGV, per germline. V lost 2 bases, J lost 5 bases, and 2 bases stayed unmatched. This CDR3 has 15 amino acids. The CDR3 spells CASSLSGQGDQPQHF. In DNA, the CDR3 is TGTGCCAGCAGCTTATCGGGACAGGGGGATCAGCCCCAGCATTTT.

The genes are TRBV19 and TRBJ1-2, with 9 bases aligning to TRBD1. After removal of 5 bases from V and 5 bases from J, the junction contained 6 bases not matched to a gene. In germline, CDR1 is LNHDA, CDR2 SQIVND (reference sequence). The CDR3 is made up of 14 amino acids. As DNA, the CDR3 is TGTGCCAGTAGTTCGGACAGGGGCATTTATGGCTACACCTTC. The encoded protein is CASSSDRGIYGYTF.

The chain joins TRBV6-4 to TRBJ2-5; 7 positions agree with TRBD2. Germline V lookup: CDR1 MRHNA, CDR2 SNTAGT. V lost 0 bases and J lost 5; bases outside the gene matches: 0. The CDR3 is 13 amino acids. As DNA, the CDR3 is TGTGCCAGCAGTGACTCGGGGGGGGAGACCCAGTACTTC. It encodes CASSDSGGETQYF.

V and J are TRBV19 and TRBJ2-2; D gene ambiguous. Germline CDR1 LNHDA, CDR2 SQIVND (reference sequence). The ends were cut back, 6 bases at V and 6 bases at J, with 8 bases in the middle. This CDR3 has 12 amino acids. The CDR3 loop reads CASRNLAGELFF. CDR3 nucleotides: TGTGCCAGTAGGAACCTCGCCGGGGAGCTGTTTTTT.

The rearrangement links TRBV28 to TRBJ2-5, with 7 nucleotides matching TRBD1. The CDR3 length is 16 residues. With 7 bases clipped from V and 1 base from J, the junction kept 12 bases outside the gene matches. CDR1 MDHEN and CDR2 SYDVKM come from the germline V gene. The CDR3 DNA reads as TGTGCCAGCAATTTTGCTAGACAGGGCGGCCAAGAGACCCAGTACTTC. It is translated as CASNFARQGGQETQYF.

The chain combines TRBV7-8 with TRBJ1-2, with 11 bases that match TRBD1. The CDR3 is made up of 14 amino acids. V shed 4 bases, J shed 10 bases, and the junction held 8 bases outside the gene matches. The germline V gene encodes CDR1 SGHVS and CDR2 FQNEAQ. CDR3 coding DNA: TGTGCCAGCAGCTCCCGGGACAGGGGGTTCGACTACACCTTC. Protein: CASSSRDRGFDYTF.

The genes are TRBV6-1 and TRBJ2-7, with D perhaps TRBD2 (5 bases). The CDR3 contains 14 residues. Germline CDR1 and CDR2: MNHNS and SASEGT. The ends were cut back, 5 bases at V and 2 bases at J, with 13 bases in the middle. In DNA form, the CDR3 reads TGTGCCAGCAGTTTACGGACTTTAACCTACGAGCAGTACTTC. Its translation: CASSLRTLTYEQYF.

The V and J genes are TRBV18 and TRBJ1-5; 8 bases are shared with TRBD1. The V gene's germline CDR1 is KGHSH and CDR2 LQKENI. The CDR3 spans 13 residues. V trimming: 3 bases; J trimming: 7 bases; junction bases outside the gene matches: 2. CDR3 DNA sequence: TGTGCCAGCTCACCGGACAGGGAGCAGCCCCAGCATTTT. The encoded protein is CASSPDREQPQHF.

This clone was recorded only once. The chain recombines TRBV5-1 with TRBJ2-3; 12 nucleotides align to TRBD2. The CDR3 runs 17 residues. The ends lost 3 bases at V and 2 bases at J; junction bases unmatched: 7. Germline CDR1 SGHRS, CDR2 YFSETQ. The CDR3 here is CASSSFGLAGPTDTQYF. The CDR3 DNA sequence: TGCGCCAGCAGCTCCTTCGGACTAGCGGGGCCCACAGATACGCAGTATTTT. The full variable domain, with the rest looked up from reference TRBV5-1 and TRBJ2-3, is KAGVTQTPRYLIKTRGQQVTLSCSPISGHRSVSWYQQTPGQGLQFLFEYFSETQRNKGNFPGRFSGRQFSNSRSEMNVSTLELGDSALYLCASSSFGLAGPTDTQYFGPGTRLTVL.

This clone has just one count. V usage is TRBV6-6 and J usage is TRBJ2-1, with D tentatively TRBD2 (6 bases). Germline V lookup: CDR1 MNHNY, CDR2 SVGAGI (reference sequence). V lost 5 bases to trimming and J lost 5 bases, with 16 bases between them. The CDR3 contains 15 residues. This CDR3 is CASSLGTEVHNEQFF. DNA for the CDR3: TGTGCCAGCAGTCTCGGGACTGAGGTCCACAATGAGCAGTTCTTC.

This chain uses TRBV5-6 with TRBJ2-2, with TRBD2 identical over 14 bases. Trimming at V came to 4 bases and at J to 4 bases, leaving 12 bases not matched to a gene. CDR3 length: 19 residues. Germline CDR1 SGHDT, CDR2 YYEEEE. CDR3 residues: CASSPSRLAGGLGTGELFF. CDR3 nucleotides: TGTGCCAGCAGCCCTTCCCGACTAGCGGGAGGGCTGGGCACCGGGGAGCTGTTTTTT.

The chain combines TRBV4-1 with TRBJ2-2; 9 bases agree with TRBD1. Germline V gene data show CDR1 as MGHRA and CDR2 as YSYEKL. The ends lost 4 bases at V and 5 bases at J; junction bases unmatched: 5. The CDR3 covers 15 residues. CDR3 residues: CASSPLGQGTGELFF. DNA of the CDR3: TGCGCCAGCAGCCCCCTGGGACAGGGAACCGGGGAGCTGTTTTTT.

The rearrangement joins TRBV7-9 to TRBJ2-2; D is unclear. V was pared by 4 bases and J by 0 bases, with 12 bases between. Germline V lookup: CDR1 SEHNR, CDR2 FQNEAQ (reference sequence). The CDR3 sequence is 16 residues long. CDR3 sequence: CASSSQAPSNTGELFF. In nucleotides, the CDR3 is TGTGCCAGCAGCTCCCAGGCCCCTTCGAACACCGGGGAGCTGTTTTTT.

This clone showed up just a few times. The gene calls are TRBV18 and TRBJ2-3; D unclear. V shed 3 bases and J shed 1 base, with 5 bases lying between them. The length of the CDR3 is 13 residues. Germline V CDR1 and CDR2: KGHSH, LQKENI. In nucleotides, the CDR3 is TGTGCCAGCTCACCGATCGGCACAGATACGCAGTATTTT. This sequence encodes CASSPIGTDTQYF.

The chain's CDR3 is CASSFPTGVYNEQFF. The CDR3 nucleotides read TGTGCCAGCAGCTTCCCGACAGGGGTCTACAATGAGCAGTTCTTC. The rearrangement joins TRBV5-6 to TRBJ2-1; 8 bases map to TRBD1. CDR3 size: 15 residues. V shed 2 bases and J 3 bases; nucleotides not matched to a gene: 4. The germline V gene encodes CDR1 SGHDT and CDR2 YYEEEE. Full variable domain (missing parts from reference TRBV5-6 and TRBJ2-1): DAGVTQSPTHLIKTRGQQVTLRCSPKSGHDTVSWYQQALGQGPQFIFQYYEEEERQRGNFPDRFSGHQFPNYSSELNVNALLLGDSALYLCASSFPTGVYNEQFFGPGTRLTVL.

The chain links TRBV11-2 to TRBJ2-7, with D maybe TRBD2 (5 bases). This CDR3 spans 13 amino acids. Germline V gene data show CDR1 as SGHAT and CDR2 as FQNNGV. Trimming pared 5 bases from V and 3 bases from J, leaving 11 bases between. The DNA of the CDR3 is TGTGCCAGCAGCCCTGGACTCATCTACGAGCAGTACTTC. Translating it yields CASSPGLIYEQYF.

The CDR3 sequence is CASSWRLAGTDTQYF. CDR3 sequence (DNA): TGTGCCAGCAGCTGGCGACTAGCGGGCACAGATACGCAGTATTTT. The gene calls are TRBV11-2 and TRBJ2-3; the match to TRBD2 covers 9 bases. V trimming: 4 bases; J trimming: 1 base; junction bases outside the gene matches: 3. The CDR3 spans 15 residues. In germline, CDR1 is SGHAT, CDR2 FQNNGV. Full variable domain (rest looked up from reference TRBV11-2 and TRBJ2-3): EAGVAQSPRYKIIEKRQSVAFWCNPISGHATLYWYQQILGQGPKLLIQFQNNGVVDDSQLPKDRFSAERLKGVDSTLKIQPAKLEDSAVYLCASSWRLAGTDTQYFGPGTRLTVL.

This clone turned up a few times. The chain couples TRBV27 to TRBJ2-1; D is perhaps TRBD2 (7 bases). V lost 3 bases to trimming and J lost 2 bases, with 14 bases between them. CDR1 MNHEY and CDR2 SMNVEV come from the germline V gene (reference sequence). The CDR3 runs to 16 residues. The CDR3 here is CASSLGGPQTYNEQFF. Written as DNA, the CDR3 is TGTGCCAGCAGTTTGGGGGGGCCCCAAACCTACAATGAGCAGTTCTTC.

This clone appeared a single time. The chain joins TRBV7-2 to TRBJ1-1; 9 nucleotides match TRBD1. V lost 0 bases to trimming and J lost 8 bases; unmatched junction nucleotides: 4. CDR3 length: 14 residues. Germline CDR1 SGHTA, CDR2 FQGNSA. DNA of the CDR3: TGTGCCAGCAGCTTAGCTGGGACAGGGTTAGAAGCTTTCTTT. It codes for CASSLAGTGLEAFF.

The chain is built from TRBV6-1 and TRBJ2-7, with 10 bases identical to TRBD1. Germline CDR1 MNHNS, CDR2 SASEGT. The CDR3 is 17 residues long. V lost 3 bases and J lost 0; bases outside the gene matches: 8. CDR3 nucleotide sequence: TGTGCCAGCAGTGACTTTCCGGGACAGGGGTTCTCCTACGAGCAGTACTTC. Its translation: CASSDFPGQGFSYEQYF.

The chain links TRBV5-1 to TRBJ2-1; 11 nucleotides line up with TRBD2. CDR3 length: 16 residues. CDR1 and CDR2 from the germline V gene are SGHRS and YFSETQ. V lost 5 bases to trimming and J lost 4 bases; unmatched junction nucleotides: 8. The CDR3 nucleotides are TGCGCCAGCAGTCATGCACTAGCGGGAGTATACAATGAGCAGTTCTTC. Protein product: CASSHALAGVYNEQFF.

A single count supports this clone. The V gene is TRBV7-3, the J gene TRBJ2-6, with TRBD1 as a possible D gene (6 bases). CDR1 is SGHTA, CDR2 FQGTGA, per germline. This CDR3 contains 16 residues. The V end lost 5 bases, the J end lost 1 base, and 12 bases lay between the germline ends. The CDR3 bases are TGTGCCAGCAGCCAACAGGGCGCGTCTGGGGCCAACGTCCTGACTTTC. Amino acids: CASSQQGASGANVLTF.

In this sample, this clone turned up once. The chain combines TRBV9 with TRBJ2-1; D is unclear. Trimming took 4 bases from V and 6 from J, leaving 14 bases between them. This CDR3 spans 14 amino acids. Germline CDR1 SGDLS, CDR2 YYNGEE. DNA of the CDR3: TGTGCCAGCAGCCTCTGGACGGGTCCCAATGAGCAGTTCTTC. It specifies CASSLWTGPNEQFF. Using reference TRBV9 and TRBJ2-1 for the parts outside the CDR3, the full variable domain is DSGVTQTPKHLITATGQRVTLRCSPRSGDLSVYWYQQSLDQGLQFLIQYYNGEERAKGNILERFSAQQFPDLHSELNLSSLELGDSALYFCASSLWTGPNEQFFGPGTRLTVL.

This chain links TRBV9 with TRBJ2-3, with TRBD2 matching over 7 bases. The CDR3 length is 15 residues. Unmatched junction bases numbered 3, after V lost 1 base and J lost 1 base. Germline CDR1 is SGDLS and CDR2 is YYNGEE. The CDR3 loop is CASSVSGGGTDTQYF. The DNA of the CDR3 is TGTGCCAGCAGCGTATCGGGGGGAGGCACAGATACGCAGTATTTT.

V is TRBV19 and J is TRBJ1-3; D is unresolved. The CDR3 has 11 residues. In germline, CDR1 is LNHDA, CDR2 SQIVND (reference sequence). Trimming shortened V by 6 bases and J by 4 bases, and 4 bases separated the two germline ends. The CDR3 spells CASSLGNTIYF. In DNA form, the CDR3 reads TGTGCCAGTAGCTTGGGAAACACCATATATTTT.

V and J are TRBV30 and TRBJ1-1; 8 nucleotides match TRBD1. Losses at the gene ends were 8 bases for V and 0 bases for J; bases not matched to a gene: 5. CDR1 is GTSNPN, CDR2 SVGIG, per germline (reference sequence). This CDR3 spans 13 amino acids. CDR3 sequence: CALDRGLNTEAFF. CDR3 nucleotides: TGTGCCCTCGACAGGGGCCTGAACACTGAAGCTTTCTTT. Drawing the rest from reference TRBV30 and TRBJ1-1, the complete variable domain is SQTIHQWPATLVQPVGSPLSLECTVEGTSNPNLYWYRQAAGRGLQLLFYSVGIGQISSEVPQNLSASRPQDRQFILSSKKLLLSDSGFYLCALDRGLNTEAFFGQGTRLTVV.